This T cell receptor beta chain was found in a study of neurological immune-mediated disorders. Time point here: longitudinal time-point 3. By 5'RACE with 10-nucleotide random UMIs, the cDNA was made. TCRdb re-derived calls from the 5' RACE reads in MiXCR, one entry per CDR3 protein. In the table there are some 80,000 distinct CDR3 sequences, roughly 4.5% of which are singletons. The CDR3 is 15 amino acids. Germline CDR1 is SGHNT and CDR2 is YENEEA. The V end was cut by 2 bases, the J end by 2 bases, with 9 bases between. In its sample, this clonotype was seen many times. This receptor was taken from a woman between 55 and 75 years old with multiple sclerosis. The sequenced sample consisted of PBMCs. This chain uses TRBV11-3 with TRBJ2-2; TRBD1 might be the D (5 bases). The CDR3 is CASSLYDSNTGELFF. CDR3 coding DNA: TGTGCCAGCAGCTTATACGACAGCAACACCGGGGAGCTGTTTTTT.